This paragraph covers one TCR beta chain sequence. Its antigen is still unknown. V lost 3 bases, J lost 7 bases, and 17 bases stayed unmatched. CDR3 length equals 19 residues. Germline lookup yields CDR1 SGHTS and CDR2 YDEGEE. The PCR employed 60 Vbeta primers together with 13 Jbeta primers. Sequenced by immunoSEQ multiplex PCR; TCRdb stores in-frame clones only, minus some. This sample has 200,000 to 250,000 clones, with almost 80% found just once. This sample was included in a study of cytomegalovirus exposure and HLA in healthy donors. Study-wide points: Prior analysis indicated that the majority of TCR beta V segments exhibited productivity approximately 90% or approximately 30% of the time. Indistinguishability led to the exclusion of some V segments, TRBV6-2 and TRBV6-3 included.

The chain is built from TRBV5-8 and TRBJ2-7, with 15 bases matching TRBD2. The sequence derives from a man aged 18 to 30 in good health and CMV-seronegative. Sequencing used PBMCs. CDR3 in DNA: TGTGCCAGCAGCTCGTTCGGACTAGCGGGAGGGCCTATGTGGGATGAGCAGTACTTC. Its translation is CASSSFGLAGGPMWDEQYF.